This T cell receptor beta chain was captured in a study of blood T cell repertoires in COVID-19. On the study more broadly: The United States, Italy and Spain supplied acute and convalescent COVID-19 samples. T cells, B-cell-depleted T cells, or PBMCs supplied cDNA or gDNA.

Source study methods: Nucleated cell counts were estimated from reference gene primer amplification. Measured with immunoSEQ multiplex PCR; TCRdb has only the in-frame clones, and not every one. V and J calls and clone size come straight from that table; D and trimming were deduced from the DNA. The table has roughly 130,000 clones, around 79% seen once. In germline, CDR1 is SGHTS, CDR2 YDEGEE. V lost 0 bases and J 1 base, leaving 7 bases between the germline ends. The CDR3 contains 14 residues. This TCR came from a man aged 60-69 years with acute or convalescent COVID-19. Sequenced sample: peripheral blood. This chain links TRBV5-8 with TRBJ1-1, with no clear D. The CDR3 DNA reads TGTGCCAGCAGCTTGGGACACTCGAACACTGAAGCTTTCTTT. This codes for CASSLGHSNTEAFF.